This T cell receptor (beta chain) came from a study of OX40 agonist ivuxolimab in advanced cancers. Study overall: Patients received intravenous ivuxolimab every 2 weeks at 0.01 to 10 mg/kg. Whole-study findings and limits: The CD4+ and CD8+ T cells in the blood had expanded clonally by week 6 at 0.1 to 3.0 mg/kg.

For this clone: Its matching antigen is unknown.

Produced via immunoSEQ multiplex PCR; TCRdb's table is partial and in-frame only. The data contain tens of thousands of clones, almost 90% of them singletons. Sequences were derived from CD4+ or CD8+ T cells sorted from blood, sampled in a trial of the OX40 agonist ivuxolimab. The receptor was derived from an adult with an advanced solid tumor such as melanoma, head and neck, liver or kidney cancer.

CDR3 loop: CAISESTSRGETQYF. CDR3 sequence (DNA): TGTGCCATCAGTGAGTCGACTAGTCGAGGGGAGACCCAGTACTTC. V gene TRBV10-3 combines with J gene TRBJ2-5, with a weak D call TRBD2 (6 bases). CDR1 is ENHRY and CDR2 is SYGVKD in the germline V gene. V shed 0 bases and J shed 5 bases, with 13 bases lying between them. The length of the CDR3 is 15 residues.